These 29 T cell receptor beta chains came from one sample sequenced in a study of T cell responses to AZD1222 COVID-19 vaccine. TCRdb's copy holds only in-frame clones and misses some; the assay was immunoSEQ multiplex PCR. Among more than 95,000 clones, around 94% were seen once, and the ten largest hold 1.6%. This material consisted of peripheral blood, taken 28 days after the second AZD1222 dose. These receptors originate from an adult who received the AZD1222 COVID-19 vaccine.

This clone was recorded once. The CDR3 DNA reads TGTGCCAGCAGTTACTGGTCAGGGGTGGATAATGAGCAGTTCTTC. It yields the protein CASSYWSGVDNEQFF. This chain links TRBV6-5 with TRBJ2-1; perhaps TRBD1 as D (6 bases). Looked up from germline, CDR1 is MNHEY and CDR2 is SVGAGI. The length of the CDR3 is 15 residues. The V end lost 1 base, the J end lost 7 bases, and 14 bases lay between the germline ends.

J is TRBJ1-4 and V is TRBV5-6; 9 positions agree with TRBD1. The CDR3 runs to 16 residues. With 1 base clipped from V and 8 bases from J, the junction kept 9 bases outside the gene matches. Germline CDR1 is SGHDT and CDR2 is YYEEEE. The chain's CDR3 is CASSLFFRQGDEKLFF. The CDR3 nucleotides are TGTGCCAGCAGCTTGTTTTTTCGACAGGGGGACGAAAAACTGTTTTTT.

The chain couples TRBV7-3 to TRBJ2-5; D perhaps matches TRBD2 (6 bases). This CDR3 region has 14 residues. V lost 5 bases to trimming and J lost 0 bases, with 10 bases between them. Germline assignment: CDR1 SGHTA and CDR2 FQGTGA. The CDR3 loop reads CASSRDSNQETQYF. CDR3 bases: TGTGCCAGCAGCCGGGACTCAAACCAAGAGACCCAGTACTTC.

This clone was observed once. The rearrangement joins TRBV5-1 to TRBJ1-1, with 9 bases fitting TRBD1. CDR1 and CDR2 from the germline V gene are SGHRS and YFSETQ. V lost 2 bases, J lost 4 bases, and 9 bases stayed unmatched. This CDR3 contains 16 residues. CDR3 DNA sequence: TGCGCCAGCAGCTTTGGAACGACAGGGGGATTCACTGAAGCTTTCTTT. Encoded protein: CASSFGTTGGFTEAFF.

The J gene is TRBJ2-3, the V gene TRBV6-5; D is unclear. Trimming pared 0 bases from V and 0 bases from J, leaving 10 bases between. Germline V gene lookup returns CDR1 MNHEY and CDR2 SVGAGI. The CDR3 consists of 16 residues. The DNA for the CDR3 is TGTGCCAGCAGTTACTCGTGGAGTGGTAGCACAGATACGCAGTATTTT. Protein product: CASSYSWSGSTDTQYF.

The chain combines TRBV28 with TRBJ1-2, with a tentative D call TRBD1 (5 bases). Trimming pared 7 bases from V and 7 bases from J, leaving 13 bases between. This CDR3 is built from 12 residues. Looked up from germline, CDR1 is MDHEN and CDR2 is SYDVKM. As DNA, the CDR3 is TGTGCCAGCACCTGGGGCGGCCGTGGCTACACCTTC. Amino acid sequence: CASTWGGRGYTF.

The CDR3 is CASSHTAGTRNRLSYNEQFF. In DNA, the CDR3 is TGTGCCAGCAGCCACACTGCCGGGACTAGGAATCGTTTGTCCTACAATGAGCAGTTCTTC. The chain carries TRBV3-1 (or the pseudogene TRBV3-2) and TRBJ2-1, with 8 positions matching TRBD2. Germline-derived CDR1 and CDR2 are LGHDT and YNNKEL (reference sequence). The CDR3 consists of 20 residues. V trimming: 3 bases; J trimming: 1 base; junction bases outside the gene matches: 17.

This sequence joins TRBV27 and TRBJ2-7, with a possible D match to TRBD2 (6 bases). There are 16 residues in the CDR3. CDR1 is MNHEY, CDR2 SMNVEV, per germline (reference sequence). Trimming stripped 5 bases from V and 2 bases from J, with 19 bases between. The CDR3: CASSPPRAGRTYEQYF. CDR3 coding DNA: TGTGCCAGCAGTCCCCCCCGCGCGGGACGTACCTACGAGCAGTACTTC.

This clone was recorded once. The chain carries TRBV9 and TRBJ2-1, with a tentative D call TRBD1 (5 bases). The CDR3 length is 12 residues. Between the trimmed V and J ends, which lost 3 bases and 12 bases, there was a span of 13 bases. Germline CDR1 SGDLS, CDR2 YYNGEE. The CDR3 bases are TGTGCCAGCAGCGGAAAGGGGTTGGGGCAGTTCTTC. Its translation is CASSGKGLGQFF. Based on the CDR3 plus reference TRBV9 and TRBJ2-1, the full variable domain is DSGVTQTPKHLITATGQRVTLRCSPRSGDLSVYWYQQSLDQGLQFLIQYYNGEERAKGNILERFSAQQFPDLHSELNLSSLELGDSALYFCASSGKGLGQFFGPGTRLTVL.

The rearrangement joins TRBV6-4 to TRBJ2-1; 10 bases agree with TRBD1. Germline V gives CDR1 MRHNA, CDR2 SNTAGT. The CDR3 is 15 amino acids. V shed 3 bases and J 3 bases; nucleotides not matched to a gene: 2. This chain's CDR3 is CASSETGGDYNEQFF. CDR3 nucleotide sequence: TGTGCCAGCAGTGAGACAGGGGGCGACTACAATGAGCAGTTCTTC.

For the CDR3, the DNA is TGTGCCAGTTCTAAGGGATTCCAGAGGACCACAGATACGCAGTATTTT. Translation gives CASSKGFQRTTDTQYF. V gene TRBV19 combines with J gene TRBJ2-3; no definite D call. Trimming left V 8 bases short and J 2 bases short, with 20 bases between. Germline CDR1 is LNHDA and CDR2 is SQIVND (reference sequence). This CDR3 comprises 16 residues.

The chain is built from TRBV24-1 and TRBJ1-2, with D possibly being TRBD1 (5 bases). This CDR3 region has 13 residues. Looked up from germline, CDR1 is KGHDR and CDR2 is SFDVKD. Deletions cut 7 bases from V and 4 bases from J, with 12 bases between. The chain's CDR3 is CATSSTGFYGYTF. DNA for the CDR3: TGTGCCACCAGCTCTACAGGATTCTATGGCTACACCTTC.

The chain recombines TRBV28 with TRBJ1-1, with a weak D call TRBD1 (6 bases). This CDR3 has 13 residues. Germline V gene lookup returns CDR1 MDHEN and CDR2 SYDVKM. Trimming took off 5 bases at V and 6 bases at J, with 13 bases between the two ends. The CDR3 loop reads CASSGTQGAEAFF. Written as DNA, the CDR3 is TGTGCCAGCAGTGGCACACAGGGAGCTGAAGCTTTCTTT.

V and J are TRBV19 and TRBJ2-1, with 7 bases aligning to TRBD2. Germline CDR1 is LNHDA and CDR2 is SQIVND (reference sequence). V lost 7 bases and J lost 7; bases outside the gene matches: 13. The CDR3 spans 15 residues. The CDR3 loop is CASIGGSGRLNEQFF. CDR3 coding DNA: TGTGCCAGTATCGGGGGGTCCGGTAGGTTAAATGAGCAGTTCTTC.

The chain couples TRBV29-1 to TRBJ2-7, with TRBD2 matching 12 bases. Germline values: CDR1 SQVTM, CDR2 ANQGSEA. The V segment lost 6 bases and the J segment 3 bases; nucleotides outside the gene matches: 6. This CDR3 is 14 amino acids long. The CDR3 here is CSVVTSGGNYEQYF. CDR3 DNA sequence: TGCAGCGTGGTGACTAGCGGGGGTAACTACGAGCAGTACTTC.

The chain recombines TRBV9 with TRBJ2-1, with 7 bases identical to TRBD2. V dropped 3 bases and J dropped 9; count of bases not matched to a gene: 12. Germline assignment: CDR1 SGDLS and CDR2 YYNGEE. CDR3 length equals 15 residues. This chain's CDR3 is CASSGGLGSYVEQFF. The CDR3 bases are TGTGCCAGCAGCGGCGGACTAGGGTCTTATGTTGAGCAGTTCTTC. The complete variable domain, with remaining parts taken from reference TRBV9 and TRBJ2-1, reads DSGVTQTPKHLITATGQRVTLRCSPRSGDLSVYWYQQSLDQGLQFLIQYYNGEERAKGNILERFSAQQFPDLHSELNLSSLELGDSALYFCASSGGLGSYVEQFFGPGTRLTVL.

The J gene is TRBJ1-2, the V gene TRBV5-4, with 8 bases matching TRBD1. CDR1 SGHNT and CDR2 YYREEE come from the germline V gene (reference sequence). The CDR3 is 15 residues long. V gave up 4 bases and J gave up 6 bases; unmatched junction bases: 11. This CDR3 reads CASSERTGQLDGYTF. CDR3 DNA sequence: TGTGCCAGCAGCGAACGGACAGGGCAGTTAGATGGCTACACCTTC.

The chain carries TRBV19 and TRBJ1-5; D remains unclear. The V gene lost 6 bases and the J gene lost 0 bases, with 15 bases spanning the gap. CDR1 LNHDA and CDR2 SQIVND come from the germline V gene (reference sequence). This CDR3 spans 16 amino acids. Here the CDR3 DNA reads TGTGCCAGTAGCCTCTCCGGACCGTATAGCAATCAGCCCCAGCATTTT. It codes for CASSLSGPYSNQPQHF.

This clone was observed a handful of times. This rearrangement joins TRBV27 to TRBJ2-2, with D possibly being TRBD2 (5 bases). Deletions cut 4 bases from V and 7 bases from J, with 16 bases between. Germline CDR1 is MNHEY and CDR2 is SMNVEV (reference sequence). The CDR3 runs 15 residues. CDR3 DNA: TGTGCCAGCAGTTCGCGGGCGGGTTCCCTCGGGGAGCTGTTTTTT. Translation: CASSSRAGSLGELFF.

The CDR3 loop is CASSKTPGITNEKLFF. The CDR3, as DNA: TGCGCCAGCAGTAAGACACCAGGGATAACTAATGAAAAACTGTTTTTT. The chain is built from TRBV5-1 and TRBJ1-4, with TRBD1 as a possible D gene (5 bases). The V gene's germline CDR1 is SGHRS and CDR2 YFSETQ. The CDR3 consists of 16 residues. Trimming pared 5 bases from V and 1 base from J, leaving 15 bases between.

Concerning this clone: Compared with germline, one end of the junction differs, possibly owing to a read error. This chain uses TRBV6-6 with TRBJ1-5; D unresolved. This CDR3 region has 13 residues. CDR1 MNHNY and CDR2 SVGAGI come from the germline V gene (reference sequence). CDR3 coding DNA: TGTACCAGCAGTTACCATGACAATCAGCCCCAGCATTTT. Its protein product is CTSSYHDNQPQHF.

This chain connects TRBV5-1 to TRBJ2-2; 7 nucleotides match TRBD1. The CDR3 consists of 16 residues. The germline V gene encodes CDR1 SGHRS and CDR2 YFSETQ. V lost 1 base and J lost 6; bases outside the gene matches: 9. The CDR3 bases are TGCGCCAGCAGCTTGTCGCCAACAGGGGACCCCGGGGAGCTGTTTTTT. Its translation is CASSLSPTGDPGELFF.

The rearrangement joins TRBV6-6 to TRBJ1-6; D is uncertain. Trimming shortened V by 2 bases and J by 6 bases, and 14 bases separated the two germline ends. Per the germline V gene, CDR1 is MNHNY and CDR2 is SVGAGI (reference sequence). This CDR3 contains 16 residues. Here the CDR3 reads CASSYPGGIPNSPLHF. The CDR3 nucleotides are TGTGCCAGCAGTTACCCCGGCGGGATACCTAATTCACCCCTCCACTTT.

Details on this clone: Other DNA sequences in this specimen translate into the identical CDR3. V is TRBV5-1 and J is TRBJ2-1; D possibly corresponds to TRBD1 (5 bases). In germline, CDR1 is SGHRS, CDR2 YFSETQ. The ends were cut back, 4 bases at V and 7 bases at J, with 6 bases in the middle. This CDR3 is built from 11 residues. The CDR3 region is CASSGANEQFF. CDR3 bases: TGCGCCAGCAGCGGGGCGAATGAGCAGTTCTTC.

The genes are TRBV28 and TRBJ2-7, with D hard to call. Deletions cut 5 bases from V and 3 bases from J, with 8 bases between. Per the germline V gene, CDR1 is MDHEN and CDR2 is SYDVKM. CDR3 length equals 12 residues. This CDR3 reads CASSQEVYEQYF. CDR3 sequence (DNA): TGTGCCAGCAGTCAGGAAGTCTACGAGCAGTACTTC.

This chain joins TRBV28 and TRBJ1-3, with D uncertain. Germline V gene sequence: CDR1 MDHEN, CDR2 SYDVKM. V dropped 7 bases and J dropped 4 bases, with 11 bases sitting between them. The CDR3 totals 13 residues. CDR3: CASTPFGGNTIYF. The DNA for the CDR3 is TGTGCCAGCACACCTTTTGGGGGAAACACCATATATTTT.

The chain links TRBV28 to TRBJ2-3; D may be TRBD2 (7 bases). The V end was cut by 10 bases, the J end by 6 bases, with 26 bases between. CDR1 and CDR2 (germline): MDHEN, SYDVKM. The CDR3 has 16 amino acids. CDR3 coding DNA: TGTGCCACCCAGGAACCAAAAGCTGGGAGGGGGGATACGCAGTATTTT. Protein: CATQEPKAGRGDTQYF.

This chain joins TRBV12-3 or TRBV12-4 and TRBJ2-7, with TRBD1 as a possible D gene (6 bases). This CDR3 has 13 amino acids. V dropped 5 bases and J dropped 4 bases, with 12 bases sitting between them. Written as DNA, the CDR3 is TGTGCCAGCAGTACGCTTCAGGGGTACGAGCAGTACTTC. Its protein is CASSTLQGYEQYF.

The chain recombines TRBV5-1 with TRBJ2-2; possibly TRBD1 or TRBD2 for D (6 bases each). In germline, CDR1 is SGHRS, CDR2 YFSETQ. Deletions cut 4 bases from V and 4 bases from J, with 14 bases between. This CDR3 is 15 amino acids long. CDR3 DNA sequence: TGCGCCAGCAGCCTGGAGGGGGGCGCCACCGGGGAGCTGTTTTTT. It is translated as CASSLEGGATGELFF.